The 19 T cell receptor beta chains presented below share a single source sample, sequenced in a study of beta chain features in type 1 diabetes. The sequenced template was cDNA made from the entire isolated RNA. This table comes from immunoSEQ multiplex PCR, and its TCRdb copy is limited to in-frame clones, with some not included. The table has about 250,000 clones, roughly 14% seen once; the top ten hold about 0.026%. Sequencing used naive CD4+ T cells from blood. Receptor source: a woman in her forties in good health.

V gene TRBV5-1 combines with J gene TRBJ2-3; 12 positions match TRBD2. Germline-derived CDR1 and CDR2 are SGHRS and YFSETQ. V was pared by 1 base and J by 2 bases, with 8 bases of the junction left unmatched. The CDR3 has 18 residues. The chain's CDR3 is CASSLRATSGGTTDTQYF. As DNA, the CDR3 is TGCGCCAGCAGCTTGCGGGCCACTAGCGGGGGGACCACAGATACGCAGTATTTT.

This clone was observed a few times. The chain carries TRBV25-1 and TRBJ2-2; D call uncertain. Trimming cost V 8 bases and J 0 bases, with 4 bases left between them. CDR1 is MGHDK, CDR2 SYGVNS, per germline. This CDR3 is 12 amino acids long. This CDR3 reads CASRTNTGELFF. CDR3 DNA sequence: TGTGCCAGCCGTACGAACACCGGGGAGCTGTTTTTT.

The chain couples TRBV2 to TRBJ2-3; D possibly corresponds to TRBD1 (6 bases). The CDR3 contains 14 residues. CDR1 and CDR2 (germline): SNHLY, FYNNEI. Trimming pared 4 bases from V and 4 bases from J, leaving 12 bases between. CDR3 amino acids: CASSVMGAPDTQYF. The CDR3 nucleotides read TGTGCCAGCAGTGTCATGGGGGCCCCAGATACGCAGTATTTT.

This clone was counted between two and nine times. V and J are TRBV6-6 and TRBJ2-7; 8 bases are shared with TRBD2. CDR1 MNHNY and CDR2 SVGAGI come from the germline V gene (reference sequence). The CDR3 is 13 amino acids. V shed 9 bases and J 0 bases; nucleotides not matched to a gene: 4. This CDR3 reads CASTRGDSYEQYF. For the CDR3, the DNA is TGTGCCAGTACGCGGGGGGACTCCTACGAGCAGTACTTC.

The chain links TRBV7-6 to TRBJ2-3; 8 bases are a match to TRBD1. The CDR3 loop spans 14 amino acids. V was pared by 5 bases and J by 0 bases, with 1 base of the junction left unmatched. The germline gives CDR1 SGHVS, CDR2 FNYEAQ. CDR3 sequence: CASSRTGSTDTQYF. CDR3 bases: TGTGCCAGCAGCCGGACAGGGAGCACAGATACGCAGTATTTT.

The gene calls are TRBV4-3 and TRBJ1-2; D might be TRBD1 (5 bases). Trimming left V 1 base short and J 6 bases short, with 18 bases between. The CDR3 consists of 16 residues. Germline V gene data show CDR1 as LGHNA and CDR2 as YSLEER. CDR3 sequence: CASSQVVVRVKDGYTF. CDR3 sequence (DNA): TGCGCCAGCAGCCAAGTGGTGGTCAGGGTAAAGGATGGCTACACCTTC.

This clone was recorded once. This chain links TRBV6-1 with TRBJ1-1; 7 nucleotides line up with TRBD1. V lost 5 bases and J lost 3; bases outside the gene matches: 3. The CDR3 consists of 13 residues. Germline assignment: CDR1 MNHNS and CDR2 SASEGT. The CDR3, as DNA: TGTGCCAGCAGTTTTGACAGGGACACTGAAGCTTTCTTT. Translation: CASSFDRDTEAFF.

This chain joins TRBV9 and TRBJ2-1, with D perhaps matching TRBD1 (6 bases). The CDR3 loop spans 15 amino acids. V was cut by 0 bases and J by 4 bases, with 11 bases left in between. Germline V gives CDR1 SGDLS, CDR2 YYNGEE. This CDR3 is CASSVAGARYNEQFF. CDR3 DNA sequence: TGTGCCAGCAGCGTAGCAGGGGCTCGTTACAATGAGCAGTTCTTC.

This clone appeared many times. V and J are TRBV7-2 and TRBJ2-6; D may be TRBD1 (6 bases). CDR3 size: 15 residues. Germline lookup yields CDR1 SGHTA and CDR2 FQGNSA. V was clipped by 3 bases and J by 1 base, with 7 bases between them. The CDR3 is CASSFGQSGANVLTF. CDR3 sequence (DNA): TGTGCCAGCAGCTTCGGACAGTCTGGGGCCAACGTCCTGACTTTC.

V usage is TRBV5-1 and J usage is TRBJ2-7; 7 bases fit TRBD1. Trimming cost V 3 bases and J 1 base; bases outside gene matches: 1. From germline, CDR1 is SGHRS and CDR2 YFSETQ. This CDR3 comprises 13 residues. The CDR3 loop reads CASSWDSSYEQYF. The CDR3 DNA reads TGCGCCAGCAGCTGGGACAGTTCCTACGAGCAGTACTTC.

This clone was observed a few times. The chain uses TRBV10-3 and TRBJ2-7; D might be TRBD2 (5 bases). Germline V gene data show CDR1 as ENHRY and CDR2 as SYGVKD. V was clipped by 6 bases and J by 3 bases, with 12 bases between them. The CDR3 length is 13 residues. CDR3 region: CAIRDSTYYEQYF. CDR3 DNA: TGTGCCATCAGGGACTCGACGTACTACGAGCAGTACTTC.

The table lists this clone with many counts. This chain uses TRBV13 with TRBJ1-5; D is undetermined. V lost 3 bases to trimming and J lost 3 bases, with 3 bases between them. Looked up from germline, CDR1 is PRHDT and CDR2 is FYEKMQ (reference sequence). The CDR3 spans 12 residues. This CDR3 is CASSFLNQPQHF. CDR3 DNA: TGTGCCAGCAGCTTCCTCAATCAGCCCCAGCATTTT.

There are many counts of this clone. The chain joins TRBV10-3 to TRBJ2-5; 9 bases match TRBD2. From germline, CDR1 is ENHRY and CDR2 SYGVKD. This CDR3 has 14 amino acids. The junction had 4 bases not matched to a gene; V was cut back by 4 bases and J by 4 bases. CDR3 in amino acids: CAISGAGGPETQYF. The CDR3 coding sequence is TGTGCCATCAGTGGAGCGGGGGGACCAGAGACCCAGTACTTC.

This chain connects TRBV19 to TRBJ1-6; D ambiguous. V was shortened by 6 bases and J by 10 bases, with 19 bases between the two germline ends. In germline, CDR1 is LNHDA, CDR2 SQIVND (reference sequence). This CDR3 region has 15 residues. CDR3 sequence reads: CASRMDPRGKSPLHF. CDR3 in DNA: TGTGCCAGTAGAATGGATCCAAGAGGAAAATCACCCCTCCACTTT.

The chain links TRBV5-1 to TRBJ2-1, with 7 bases lining up with TRBD1. Germline CDR1 SGHRS, CDR2 YFSETQ. The CDR3 runs to 15 residues. V shed 0 bases, J shed 2 bases, and the junction held 2 bases outside the gene matches. The CDR3 loop is CASSLGQGPYNEQFF. The DNA of the CDR3 is TGCGCCAGCAGCTTGGGACAGGGACCCTACAATGAGCAGTTCTTC.

This clone was seen repeatedly, ten times or more. The chain has TRBV29-1 and TRBJ1-6; 11 nucleotides align to TRBD1. V was clipped by 6 bases and J by 10 bases; unmatched bases: 14. The CDR3 spans 16 residues. CDR1 and CDR2 from the germline V gene are SQVTM and ANQGSEA. The CDR3 is CSVATGTGGSSSPLHF. In nucleotides, the CDR3 is TGCAGCGTGGCCACCGGGACAGGGGGGAGTTCATCACCCCTCCACTTT. Complete variable domain (other parts from reference TRBV29-1 and TRBJ1-6): SAVISQKPSRDICQRGTSLTIQCQVDSQVTMMFWYRQQPGQSLTLIATANQGSEATYESGFVIDKFPISRPNLTFSTLTVSNMSPEDSSIYLCSVATGTGGSSSPLHFGNGTRLTVT.

This clone was seen more than once but under ten times. The chain carries TRBV7-2 and TRBJ2-7; 8 positions agree with TRBD1. Per the germline V gene, CDR1 is SGHTA and CDR2 is FQGNSA. J was trimmed by 2 bases and V by 1 base; bases with no gene match: 4. The CDR3 length is 15 residues. The CDR3 sequence is CASSLGPGQAYEQYF. The CDR3 DNA is TGTGCCAGCAGCTTAGGACCGGGACAGGCCTACGAGCAGTACTTC.

The CDR3: CASSGQTNEKLFF. In DNA, the CDR3 is TGTGCCAGCTCAGGGCAGACTAATGAAAAACTGTTTTTT. The V gene is TRBV18, the J gene TRBJ1-4; D call uncertain. Trimming pared 5 bases from V and 2 bases from J, leaving 6 bases between. The CDR3 runs 13 residues. The V gene's germline CDR1 is KGHSH and CDR2 LQKENI. The variable domain in full, completed from reference TRBV18 and TRBJ1-4, reads NAGVMQNPRHLVRRRGQEARLRCSPMKGHSHVYWYRQLPEEGLKFMVYLQKENIIDESGMPKERFSAEFPKEGPSILRIQQVVRGDSAAYFCASSGQTNEKLFFGSGTQLSVL.

This clone has more than one count but fewer than ten. The rearrangement uses TRBV15 and TRBJ1-6; 8 bases are a match to TRBD1. This CDR3 comprises 17 residues. CDR1 and CDR2 (germline): LNHNV, YYDKDF (reference sequence). V shed 1 base, J shed 10 bases, and the junction held 12 bases outside the gene matches. CDR3: CATSRGDRGWVDSPLHF. The DNA of the CDR3 is TGTGCCACCAGCAGAGGCGACAGGGGCTGGGTGGACTCACCCCTCCACTTT.